One and the same sample provided the 10 T cell receptor beta chains below, sequenced in a study of Ad26.COV2.S vaccination and SARS-CoV-2 variants. The treatment: about 20 received Ad26.COV2.S at low or high dose, single or two shots; 5 received placebo; per-sample allocation not given. At day 63 after the first vaccine or placebo injection, samples were drawn. Profiling relied on immunoSEQ multiplex PCR, and the TCRdb table lists in-frame clones only, not all of them. The repertoire has 300,000 to 350,000 clones, approximately 90% of them found once; the top ten carry about 5%. Sequencing was performed on peripheral blood, taken in a trial of Ad26.COV2.S vaccine versus placebo. The source of these receptors is a person aged 18-65 years who received the Ad26.COV2.S COVID-19 vaccine or a placebo.

V and J are TRBV28 and TRBJ1-1; D call uncertain. Trimming removed 3 bases from V and 3 bases from J, with 11 bases in between. The CDR3 is 14 residues long. Germline CDR1 and CDR2: MDHEN and SYDVKM. CDR3 loop: CASSLPGRDTEAFF. DNA for the CDR3: TGTGCCAGCAGTTTGCCCGGGCGTGACACTGAAGCTTTCTTT.

The V gene is TRBV9, the J gene TRBJ2-7; TRBD2 matches at 12 bases. Germline CDR1 SGDLS, CDR2 YYNGEE. The V gene end was trimmed by 3 bases and the J gene end by 0 bases; junction bases not matched to a gene: 1. This CDR3 is built from 15 residues. CDR3 sequence reads: CASSELAGGSYEQYF. The CDR3 region has the DNA TGTGCCAGCAGCGAACTAGCGGGGGGCTCCTACGAGCAGTACTTC.

CDR3 protein: CASSPRTTGQGNYGYTF. The CDR3 DNA sequence: TGTGCCAGCTCACCACGAACTACGGGACAGGGAAACTATGGCTACACCTTC. The chain carries TRBV18 and TRBJ1-2, with TRBD1 matching over 9 bases. CDR3 length equals 17 residues. Germline assignment: CDR1 KGHSH and CDR2 LQKENI. Trimming cost V 1 base and J 2 bases; bases outside gene matches: 8.

In its sample, this clone was seen once. The genes are TRBV19 and TRBJ1-2, with 7 nucleotides matching TRBD1. The CDR3 has 14 amino acids. The trim removed 10 bases at V and 8 bases at J, leaving 16 bases unmatched. The germline CDR1 and CDR2 sequences are LNHDA and SQIVND (reference sequence). CDR3 DNA sequence: TGTGCCACACGACAGGGTGTAACTACTATGGGCTACACCTTC. Its protein product is CATRQGVTTMGYTF.

The chain couples TRBV3-1 (or the pseudogene TRBV3-2) to TRBJ2-7; D remains ambiguous. Germline V CDR1 and CDR2: LGHDT, YNNKEL (reference sequence). Trimming cost V 2 bases and J 6 bases, with 8 bases left between them. The CDR3 sequence is 12 residues long. CDR3 amino acids: CASSQNSLEQYF. CDR3 DNA: TGTGCCAGCAGCCAAAATTCCCTCGAGCAGTACTTC.

The chain combines TRBV14 with TRBJ2-1; a weak D match, TRBD2 (6 bases). This CDR3 has 13 residues. Trimming removed 6 bases at V and 7 bases at J, with 13 bases between. Germline assignment: CDR1 SGHDN and CDR2 FVKESK. CDR3 in amino acids: CASSGLNYNEQFF. CDR3 DNA: TGTGCCAGCAGTGGACTAAATTATAATGAGCAGTTCTTC.

This chain joins TRBV5-1 and TRBJ2-7, with 11 bases that match TRBD2. V lost 5 bases, J lost 2 bases, and 6 bases stayed unmatched. Germline-derived CDR1 and CDR2 are SGHRS and YFSETQ. This CDR3 spans 15 amino acids. The CDR3: CASRNGTSGPYEQYF. CDR3 DNA sequence: TGCGCCAGCAGGAATGGGACTAGCGGTCCCTACGAGCAGTACTTC.

This chain connects TRBV7-2 to TRBJ2-1, with 10 bases aligning to TRBD1. This CDR3 region has 19 residues. Germline loops: CDR1 SGHTA, CDR2 FQGNSA. Losses at the gene ends were 2 bases for V and 0 bases for J; bases not matched to a gene: 10. CDR3 sequence (DNA): TGTGCCAGCAGCTTACTACAGGGACAGGGGAACCTCTCCTACAATGAGCAGTTCTTC. Encoded protein: CASSLLQGQGNLSYNEQFF. The variable domain in full, with the rest retrieved from reference TRBV7-2 and TRBJ2-1, is GAGVSQSPSNKVTEKGKDVELRCDPISGHTALYWYRQSLGQGLEFLIYFQGNSAPDKSGLPSDRFSAERTGGSVSTLTIQRTQQEDSAVYLCASSLLQGQGNLSYNEQFFGPGTRLTVL.

The chain uses TRBV28 and TRBJ2-7; TRBD2 agrees at 10 bases. V dropped 1 base and J dropped 5; count of bases not matched to a gene: 8. Germline V lookup: CDR1 MDHEN, CDR2 SYDVKM. The CDR3 spans 16 residues. CDR3 sequence: CASSLSPSGRFDEQYF. The DNA for the CDR3 is TGTGCCAGCAGTTTATCTCCTAGCGGGAGATTCGACGAGCAGTACTTC.

This rearrangement joins TRBV7-8 to TRBJ2-1, with D unclear. CDR1 and CDR2 (germline): SGHVS, FQNEAQ. V gave up 0 bases and J gave up 6 bases, with 6 bases separating them. CDR3 length: 13 residues. The CDR3 protein is CASSLAVLNEQFF. The CDR3 DNA sequence: TGTGCCAGCAGCTTAGCTGTGCTCAATGAGCAGTTCTTC.